The next 23 T cell receptor beta chains were all read from a single sample in a study of cytomegalovirus exposure and HLA in healthy donors. Researchers ran the PCR with 60 Vbeta and 13 Jbeta primers. Clones were sequenced by immunoSEQ multiplex PCR, and TCRdb holds only the in-frame ones, with some missing. There are about 92,000 clones in the sample; roughly 80% occur only once, and 1% to 1.5% lies in the top ten. The sample consisted of PBMCs. The origin of the receptors is a girl aged 2 to 10 in good health and CMV-seropositive.

The V call is TRBV4-1, the J call TRBJ2-7; 8 nucleotides line up with TRBD1. In germline, CDR1 is MGHRA, CDR2 YSYEKL. The J segment lost 1 base and the V segment lost 0 bases, leaving 8 bases of the junction unmatched. The CDR3 has 17 residues. CDR3 amino acids: CASSQESRTGWSYEQYF. DNA for the CDR3: TGCGCCAGCAGCCAAGAAAGTAGGACAGGGTGGTCCTACGAGCAGTACTTC.

This clone has only one observation. The chain recombines TRBV27 with TRBJ2-1; TRBD1 matches 11 bases. Per germline, CDR1 MNHEY and CDR2 SMNVEV (reference sequence). The CDR3 has 15 residues. V shed 4 bases, J shed 7 bases, and the junction held 6 bases outside the gene matches. The CDR3 DNA reads TGTGCCAGCAGTTGGCCGGGACAGGGGGGGAATGAGCAGTTCTTC. Its protein product is CASSWPGQGGNEQFF.

V gene TRBV6-5 combines with J gene TRBJ2-5; D is unclear. The CDR3 is 14 amino acids. Per germline, CDR1 MNHEY and CDR2 SVGAGI. The V end was cut by 3 bases, the J end by 0 bases, with 8 bases between. The CDR3 coding sequence is TGTGCCAGCAGTTATACGTTAGACCAAGAGACCCAGTACTTC. Translated, it gives CASSYTLDQETQYF.

The chain combines TRBV30 with TRBJ1-2; D gene ambiguous. The CDR3 length is 13 residues. The germline V gene encodes CDR1 GTSNPN and CDR2 SVGIG (reference sequence). Trimming took off 2 bases at V and 1 base at J, with 8 bases between the two ends. The CDR3 is CAWSQDFNYGYTF. The CDR3 nucleotides read TGTGCCTGGAGTCAGGATTTTAACTATGGCTACACCTTC. Filled out from reference TRBV30 and TRBJ1-2, the complete variable domain reads SQTIHQWPATLVQPVGSPLSLECTVEGTSNPNLYWYRQAAGRGLQLLFYSVGIGQISSEVPQNLSASRPQDRQFILSSKKLLLSDSGFYLCAWSQDFNYGYTFGSGTRLTVV.

J is TRBJ2-1 and V is TRBV7-9; TRBD2 matches 13 bases. This CDR3 is 16 amino acids long. V dropped 4 bases and J dropped 4; count of bases not matched to a gene: 4. From germline, CDR1 is SEHNR and CDR2 FQNEAQ (reference sequence). The CDR3 nucleotides are TGTGCCAGCAGCTCCGGGGGACTAGCGGGATACAATGAGCAGTTCTTC. This translates into CASSSGGLAGYNEQFF.

The rearrangement links TRBV7-8 to TRBJ1-1; a possible D gene is TRBD1 (5 bases). This CDR3 contains 14 residues. V lost 1 base and J 1 base, leaving 7 bases between the germline ends. The germline gives CDR1 SGHVS, CDR2 FQNEAQ. The CDR3 region is CASSLVDTNTEAFF. In nucleotides, the CDR3 is TGTGCCAGCAGCTTAGTGGACACGAACACTGAAGCTTTCTTT.

This clone was counted between two and nine times. The V and J genes are TRBV6-1 and TRBJ1-1; 7 bases map to TRBD1. Germline lookup yields CDR1 MNHNS and CDR2 SASEGT. V was pared by 8 bases and J by 2 bases, with 8 bases of the junction left unmatched. The CDR3 has 14 amino acids. CDR3 region: CASLWTGSNTEAFF. The CDR3 DNA reads TGTGCCAGCCTCTGGACAGGTTCTAACACTGAAGCTTTCTTT.

The J gene is TRBJ2-7, the V gene TRBV5-5; D is perhaps TRBD1 (6 bases). V was cut by 0 bases and J by 2 bases, with 9 bases left in between. The CDR3 is made up of 14 amino acids. Germline CDR1 and CDR2: SGHKS and YYEKEE (reference sequence). The CDR3 DNA sequence: TGTGCCAGCAGCTTGGATGCAGGGGCCTACGAGCAGTACTTC. It encodes CASSLDAGAYEQYF.

This clone was found once. The chain recombines TRBV15 with TRBJ2-1, with 7 bases aligning to TRBD1. V lost 4 bases and J lost 2; bases outside the gene matches: 11. The CDR3 consists of 17 residues. CDR1 is LNHNV, CDR2 YYDKDF, per germline (reference sequence). The CDR3 coding sequence is TGTGCCACCAGCAATGTAGTCCCGGGACAGACCTACAATGAGCAGTTCTTC. Amino acids: CATSNVVPGQTYNEQFF.

In nucleotides, the CDR3 is TGCGCCAGCAGCTTACAGGGGTTAGCCCCTGGGGCCAACGTCCTGACTTTC. This encodes CASSLQGLAPGANVLTF. This rearrangement joins TRBV5-1 to TRBJ2-6, with TRBD1 matching over 7 bases. Trimming removed 2 bases from V and 2 bases from J; junction bases left unmatched: 7. Germline CDR1 is SGHRS and CDR2 is YFSETQ. This CDR3 comprises 17 residues.

This sequence joins TRBV7-9 and TRBJ1-1, with a tentative D call TRBD1 (6 bases). The CDR3 extends over 13 amino acids. Trimming took off 1 base at V and 7 bases at J, with 10 bases between the two ends. Germline assignment: CDR1 SEHNR and CDR2 FQNEAQ (reference sequence). CDR3 nucleotide sequence: TGTGCCAGCAGCTTAGACAGGGAGGGTGAAGCTTTCTTT. This gives the protein CASSLDREGEAFF.

This chain joins TRBV7-9 and TRBJ1-1; D remains unclear. Germline V gene lookup returns CDR1 SEHNR and CDR2 FQNEAQ (reference sequence). V lost 4 bases to trimming and J lost 3 bases, with 12 bases between them. This CDR3 contains 14 residues. The CDR3: CASSSGFGDTEAFF. The CDR3 DNA sequence: TGTGCCAGCAGCTCAGGTTTTGGTGACACTGAAGCTTTCTTT.

The chain recombines TRBV6-1 with TRBJ2-1; D uncertain. The CDR3 totals 11 residues. Germline V gene data show CDR1 as MNHNS and CDR2 as SASEGT. The V end lost 8 bases, the J end lost 10 bases, and 12 bases lay between the germline ends. The CDR3 sequence: CASFRSREQFF. The CDR3 coding sequence is TGTGCCAGCTTCCGATCTAGGGAGCAGTTCTTC.

The J gene is TRBJ1-5, the V gene TRBV15; unclear D gene. CDR3 length equals 12 residues. Germline CDR1 is LNHNV and CDR2 is YYDKDF (reference sequence). V was cut by 0 bases and J by 7 bases, with 4 bases left in between. CDR3 DNA sequence: TGTGCCACCAGCAGAGATACACAGCCCCAGCATTTT. As protein: CATSRDTQPQHF.

The V call is TRBV20-1, the J call TRBJ1-1, with D tentatively TRBD1 (5 bases). CDR3 length: 11 residues. Between the trimmed V and J ends, which lost 7 bases and 5 bases, there was a span of 11 bases. Germline CDR1 DFQATT, CDR2 SNEGSKA (reference sequence). CDR3 coding DNA: TGCAGTGGACAGTTTGGTACTGAAGCTTTCTTT. This gives the protein CSGQFGTEAFF.

This chain uses TRBV6-6 with TRBJ1-2; TRBD1 matches 8 bases. The CDR3 length is 14 residues. Germline loops: CDR1 MNHNY, CDR2 SVGAGI (reference sequence). The junction had 3 bases not matched to a gene; V was cut back by 2 bases and J by 4 bases. CDR3 bases: TGTGCCAGCAGTTACGGACAGGGCGGCTATGGCTACACCTTC. Its protein is CASSYGQGGYGYTF.

This clone was seen only once. This chain uses TRBV6-5 with TRBJ1-1; D perhaps matches TRBD1 (6 bases). Trimming removed 0 bases from V and 1 base from J, with 6 bases in between. Germline V gene data show CDR1 as MNHEY and CDR2 as SVGAGI. This CDR3 is 14 amino acids long. This CDR3 reads CASSYSTGNTEAFF. In nucleotides, the CDR3 is TGTGCCAGCAGTTACTCGACAGGGAACACTGAAGCTTTCTTT.

The CDR3 DNA reads as TGTGCCAGTAGGTCCGACAGGCCCACAGGGGCCCAGCATTTT. It translates to CASRSDRPTGAQHF. This rearrangement joins TRBV19 to TRBJ1-5; the match to TRBD1 covers 7 bases. J was trimmed by 11 bases and V by 6 bases; bases with no gene match: 13. The germline V gene has CDR1 LNHDA and CDR2 SQIVND (reference sequence). The CDR3 extends over 14 amino acids. The full variable domain, its missing parts supplied by reference TRBV19 and TRBJ1-5, is DGGITQSPKYLFRKEGQNVTLSCEQNLNHDAMYWYRQDPGQGLRLIYYSQIVNDFQKGDIAEGYSVSREKKESFPLTVTSAQKNPTAFYLCASRSDRPTGAQHFGDGTRLSIL.

The chain is built from TRBV30 and TRBJ1-4; D gene unclear. V gave up 0 bases and J gave up 7 bases, with 12 bases separating them. Germline-derived CDR1 and CDR2 are GTSNPN and SVGIG (reference sequence). The CDR3 covers 14 residues. CDR3 sequence reads: CAWSVSSSSEKLFF. CDR3 DNA: TGTGCCTGGAGTGTATCGTCCTCCAGTGAAAAACTGTTTTTT.

In regard to this clone: This same CDR3 is encoded by further DNA sequences in the sample. This chain joins TRBV29-1 and TRBJ2-5; D call uncertain. The CDR3 totals 10 residues. Trimming cost V 3 bases and J 7 bases, with 6 bases left between them. From germline, CDR1 is SQVTM and CDR2 ANQGSEA. The CDR3 region is CSVDSGTQYF. For the CDR3, the DNA is TGCAGCGTTGATTCGGGGACCCAGTACTTC.

The chain is built from TRBV5-1 and TRBJ1-5, with 9 bases that match TRBD1. V lost 1 base, J lost 3 bases, and 5 bases stayed unmatched. The CDR3 is 16 amino acids. Germline V gene lookup returns CDR1 SGHRS and CDR2 YFSETQ. DNA of the CDR3: TGCGCCAGCAGCTTGACGACAGGGGGGGACAATCAGCCCCAGCATTTT. It translates to CASSLTTGGDNQPQHF.

The genes are TRBV28 and TRBJ1-5; 8 nucleotides match TRBD1. V gave up 4 bases and J gave up 8 bases; unmatched junction bases: 7. The germline V gene has CDR1 MDHEN and CDR2 SYDVKM. The CDR3 extends over 14 amino acids. The CDR3 DNA is TGTGCCAGCAGTTGGGCAGGGGGCGTGAAGCCCCAGCATTTT. This sequence encodes CASSWAGGVKPQHF. Full variable domain (remainder filled in from reference TRBV28 and TRBJ1-5): DVKVTQSSRYLVKRTGEKVFLECVQDMDHENMFWYRQDPGLGLRLIYFSYDVKMKEKGDIPEGYSVSREKKERFSLILESASTNQTSMYLCASSWAGGVKPQHFGDGTRLSIL.

The count of this clone is one. J is TRBJ2-7 and V is TRBV4-3; TRBD2 agrees at 9 bases. The CDR3 covers 21 residues. Trimming at V came to 0 bases and at J to 3 bases, leaving 21 bases not matched to a gene. Germline V CDR1 and CDR2: LGHNA, YSLEER. CDR3 residues: CASSQDEAGRSLAGDCYEQYF. The CDR3 DNA sequence: TGCGCCAGCAGCCAAGATGAAGCGGGCAGGTCTTTAGCGGGGGATTGCTACGAGCAGTACTTC.